The 20 T cell receptor beta chains listed next were all sequenced from one sample in a study of blood T cell repertoires in COVID-19. Method: immunoSEQ multiplex PCR; TCRdb's copy keeps in-frame clones and lacks some. The table shows some 290,000 clones, with approximately 90% occurring only once. What was sequenced was PBMCs or T cells enriched from blood (not recorded which). These receptors were collected from a woman aged 25-40 years who had been exposed to COVID-19.

V and J are TRBV29-1 and TRBJ1-2, with TRBD1 as a possible D gene (5 bases). Between the trimmed V and J ends, which lost 4 bases and 4 bases, there was a span of 13 bases. The CDR3 extends over 13 amino acids. CDR1 is SQVTM and CDR2 is ANQGSEA in the germline V gene. CDR3: CSVVGRATYGYTF. The CDR3 DNA sequence: TGCAGCGTTGTCGGCAGGGCTACCTATGGCTACACCTTC. Full variable domain (remainder filled in from reference TRBV29-1 and TRBJ1-2): SAVISQKPSRDICQRGTSLTIQCQVDSQVTMMFWYRQQPGQSLTLIATANQGSEATYESGFVIDKFPISRPNLTFSTLTVSNMSPEDSSIYLCSVVGRATYGYTFGSGTRLTVV.

This chain links TRBV5-6 with TRBJ1-2; D unresolved. CDR1 and CDR2 (germline): SGHDT, YYEEEE. The CDR3 consists of 14 residues. V was clipped by 4 bases and J by 8 bases, with 18 bases between them. CDR3: CASSPTSGTGGYTF. Written as DNA, the CDR3 is TGTGCCAGCAGCCCCACGTCGGGAACCGGGGGCTACACCTTC.

The CDR3 reads CASSQDLRQGRHGYTF. Written as DNA, the CDR3 is TGCGCCAGCAGCCAAGATCTAAGGCAGGGTCGTCACGGCTACACCTTC. The chain employs TRBV4-3 and TRBJ1-2; TRBD1 might be the D (5 bases). The CDR3 covers 16 residues. Germline-derived CDR1 and CDR2 are LGHNA and YSLEER. V lost 0 bases to trimming and J lost 8 bases, with 19 bases between them.

The chain is built from TRBV4-1 and TRBJ2-5; weak D call: TRBD2 (5 bases). The CDR3 runs to 16 residues. The V gene's germline CDR1 is MGHRA and CDR2 YSYEKL. The V gene lost 4 bases and the J gene lost 6 bases, with 21 bases spanning the gap. The CDR3 is CASSPSSPTSGKTQYF. The CDR3 nucleotides read TGCGCCAGCAGCCCCTCGTCCCCCACGTCGGGAAAGACCCAGTACTTC.

In this sample, this clone turned up a few times. This chain links TRBV7-9 with TRBJ1-1, with D hard to call. This CDR3 comprises 18 residues. Germline V lookup: CDR1 SEHNR, CDR2 FQNEAQ (reference sequence). Trimming took 5 bases from V and 0 from J, leaving 22 bases between them. The CDR3 protein is CASSPGAGSTGMNTEAFF. The CDR3 nucleotides read TGTGCCAGCAGCCCGGGAGCCGGGTCGACGGGGATGAACACTGAAGCTTTCTTT.

DNA of the CDR3: TGTGCCAGCAGCCCTGGACTTAACGTAGGACCCAATTCACCCCTCCACTTT. The encoded protein is CASSPGLNVGPNSPLHF. V and J are TRBV3-1 (or the pseudogene TRBV3-2) and TRBJ1-6; D gene ambiguous. Trimming shortened V by 4 bases and J by 7 bases, and 20 bases separated the two germline ends. This CDR3 is 17 amino acids long. Germline lookup yields CDR1 LGHDT and CDR2 YNNKEL (reference sequence).

This clone has only one observation. The chain employs TRBV28 and TRBJ2-7; D may be TRBD1 (5 bases). Trimming pared 5 bases from V and 3 bases from J, leaving 17 bases between. Germline assignment: CDR1 MDHEN and CDR2 SYDVKM. The length of the CDR3 is 15 residues. Written as DNA, the CDR3 is TGTGCCAGCAGTCCTTTCGACAGTCGAATCTACGAGCAGTACTTC. It translates to CASSPFDSRIYEQYF.

This rearrangement joins TRBV4-3 to TRBJ1-2; the D gene is possibly TRBD1 (5 bases). Germline CDR1 and CDR2: LGHNA and YSLEER. V lost 0 bases and J 7 bases, leaving 18 bases between the germline ends. The CDR3 is 16 residues long. CDR3 DNA sequence: TGCGCCAGCAGCCAAGATCGGGGGGGGACTCTTTCTGGCTACACCTTC. Translating gives CASSQDRGGTLSGYTF.

The chain combines TRBV9 with TRBJ2-1; 10 bases are a match to TRBD2. The CDR3 covers 15 residues. V gave up 3 bases and J gave up 4 bases; unmatched junction bases: 4. Germline lookup yields CDR1 SGDLS and CDR2 YYNGEE. For the CDR3, the DNA is TGTGCCAGCAGCGGAGCGGGGGGGCCTTACAATGAGCAGTTCTTC. It specifies CASSGAGGPYNEQFF.

The chain employs TRBV2 and TRBJ2-1; 10 nucleotides agree with TRBD2. The CDR3 runs 15 residues. The germline gives CDR1 SNHLY, CDR2 FYNNEI. Trimming took 2 bases from V and 8 from J; bases not matched to a gene: 6. CDR3 sequence (DNA): TGTGCCAGCAGTGAATATCCAGCGGGGGGGTATGAGCAGTTCTTC. This gives the protein CASSEYPAGGYEQFF.

The V and J genes are TRBV18 and TRBJ1-2; TRBD1 is a possible D gene (5 bases). The germline CDR1 and CDR2 sequences are KGHSH and LQKENI. The CDR3 consists of 16 residues. V was trimmed by 0 bases and J by 4 bases, leaving 15 bases between them. The CDR3 region is CASSPPEGPPSYGYTF. The DNA of the CDR3 is TGTGCCAGCTCACCACCGGAGGGACCTCCCTCCTATGGCTACACCTTC.

The rearrangement joins TRBV7-2 to TRBJ1-1, with D possibly TRBD1 on 5 matching bases. With 3 bases removed from V and 2 bases from J, the gap between germline ends came to 13 bases. This CDR3 is built from 15 residues. Germline CDR1 reads SGHTA; CDR2 reads FQGNSA. The CDR3 DNA reads as TGTGCCAGCAGCTTGGCGACAGTATATAACACTGAAGCTTTCTTT. It specifies CASSLATVYNTEAFF.

The chain carries TRBV5-1 and TRBJ1-4; no firm D call. V was pared by 0 bases and J by 4 bases, with 10 bases between. Germline V gene lookup returns CDR1 SGHRS and CDR2 YFSETQ. CDR3 length: 15 residues. The DNA of the CDR3 is TGCGCCAGCAGCTTGGGCTCGACGGGTAATGAAAAACTGTTTTTT. Protein sequence: CASSLGSTGNEKLFF.

The chain uses TRBV3-1 (or the pseudogene TRBV3-2) and TRBJ2-3, with D possibly being TRBD2 (7 bases). The V gene's germline CDR1 is LGHDT and CDR2 YNNKEL (reference sequence). This CDR3 is built from 17 residues. V was cut by 3 bases and J by 6 bases, with 22 bases left in between. The CDR3 DNA reads TGTGCCAGCAGCCAGGCCGGCGGCCTTCGGGGGGCCGATACGCAGTATTTT. Translated: CASSQAGGLRGADTQYF.

A single count supports this clone. This rearrangement joins TRBV19 to TRBJ2-3, with TRBD2 as a possible D gene (5 bases). Germline V lookup: CDR1 LNHDA, CDR2 SQIVND (reference sequence). The V gene lost 10 bases and the J gene lost 1 base, with 18 bases spanning the gap. The CDR3 has 15 residues. In DNA, the CDR3 is TGTGCCACCCGGATCGCGCTAGCTGGCACAGATACGCAGTATTTT. Protein product: CATRIALAGTDTQYF. The whole variable domain, remainder taken from reference TRBV19 and TRBJ2-3, is DGGITQSPKYLFRKEGQNVTLSCEQNLNHDAMYWYRQDPGQGLRLIYYSQIVNDFQKGDIAEGYSVSREKKESFPLTVTSAQKNPTAFYLCATRIALAGTDTQYFGPGTRLTVL.

Remarks on this clone: Other DNA sequences in this specimen translate into the identical CDR3. The J gene is TRBJ1-1, the V gene TRBV6-5; the match to TRBD1 covers 10 bases. The germline V gene has CDR1 MNHEY and CDR2 SVGAGI. This CDR3 has 14 residues. V trimming: 6 bases; J trimming: 1 base; junction bases outside the gene matches: 2. This CDR3 is CASRRDRGNTEAFF. The CDR3 DNA follows: TGTGCCAGCAGGAGGGACAGGGGGAACACTGAAGCTTTCTTT.

V is TRBV5-6 and J is TRBJ1-2, with 7 nucleotides matching TRBD1. The CDR3 contains 14 residues. The V gene end was trimmed by 3 bases and the J gene end by 8 bases; junction bases not matched to a gene: 10. Germline CDR1 and CDR2: SGHDT and YYEEEE. The CDR3 reads CASSWGPGGGGYTF. CDR3 sequence (DNA): TGTGCCAGCAGCTGGGGACCAGGGGGAGGAGGCTACACCTTC.

This clone was detected once. The V call is TRBV15, the J call TRBJ2-1, with D possibly TRBD1 on 5 matching bases. V lost 1 base and J 8 bases, leaving 21 bases between the germline ends. CDR3 size: 17 residues. Germline assignment: CDR1 LNHNV and CDR2 YYDKDF (reference sequence). In nucleotides, the CDR3 is TGTGCCACCAGCAGAGGAAGGGGCGCGAATGTTGCGGATGAGCAGTTCTTC. It yields the protein CATSRGRGANVADEQFF.

This sequence joins TRBV7-9 and TRBJ2-1; 12 bases match TRBD2. J was trimmed by 6 bases and V by 5 bases; bases with no gene match: 5. The CDR3 covers 15 residues. Germline-derived CDR1 and CDR2 are SEHNR and FQNEAQ (reference sequence). The CDR3 DNA reads TGTGCCAGCAGCCCGACTAGCGGGGGATTCAATGAGCAGTTCTTC. Protein: CASSPTSGGFNEQFF.

The chain has TRBV19 and TRBJ2-7; 7 bases fit TRBD1. The CDR3 totals 15 residues. V gave up 3 bases and J gave up 3 bases; unmatched junction bases: 8. CDR1 is LNHDA and CDR2 is SQIVND in the germline V gene (reference sequence). CDR3 protein: CASSMTGTEFYEQYF. The CDR3 DNA is TGTGCCAGTAGTATGACCGGGACAGAGTTCTACGAGCAGTACTTC.